Listed below are T cell receptor beta chains from one sample, sequenced in a study of Ad26.COV2.S vaccination and SARS-CoV-2 variants. Sequencing was performed with immunoSEQ multiplex PCR; in TCRdb, only in-frame clones are kept and a portion is missing. The table has a few hundred thousand clones, roughly 88% seen once. Material: peripheral blood, obtained in a trial of Ad26.COV2.S vaccine versus placebo. Every receptor here comes from a person between 18 and 65 years old who received the Ad26.COV2.S COVID-19 vaccine or a placebo. The CDR3 runs from the conserved cysteine through the conserved F or W. The D gene is left open where the match is weak. Clone size is stated in some rows and not others, as once, few, many or a class when expanded.

>once|TRBV11-2|TRBJ2-7|.
CASSSLRGASSYEQYF
TGTGCCAGCAGCTCACTCCGGGGGGCCAGCTCCTACGAGCAGTACTTC
>.|TRBV7-6|TRBJ2-3|TRBD2
CASSLAAGGYTDTQYF
TGTGCCAGCAGCTTAGCAGCGGGGGGATACACAGATACGCAGTATTTT
>.|TRBV5-1|TRBJ2-1|.
CASSLEAMGVLGNEQFF
TGCGCCAGCAGCTTGGAGGCCATGGGGGTGTTGGGCAATGAGCAGTTCTTC
>.|TRBV5-6|TRBJ1-6|.
CASSLGGDSPLHF
TGTGCCAGCAGCTTGGGTGGCGATTCACCCCTCCACTTT
>.|TRBV11-3|TRBJ2-1|TRBD1
CASSSPGQGYNEQFF
TGTGCCAGCAGCTCCCCGGGACAGGGGTACAATGAGCAGTTCTTC
>few|TRBV9|TRBJ1-1|.
CASSPRPGMNKGEAFF
TGTGCCAGCAGCCCACGCCCAGGGATGAACAAAGGCGAAGCTTTCTTT
>.|TRBV7-2|TRBJ2-7|.
CASSLRDSTYEQYF
TGTGCCAGCAGCTTAAGGGACTCCACCTACGAGCAGTACTTC
>.|TRBV7-3|TRBJ2-3|.
CASSLSLGGSFTDTQYF
TGTGCCAGCAGCTTAAGTTTGGGGGGTTCCTTCACAGATACGCAGTATTTT
>.|TRBV5-1|TRBJ1-2|.
CASSLQGPTANYGYTF
TGCGCCAGCAGCCTACAGGGACCTACGGCTAACTATGGCTACACCTTC
>.|TRBV11-2|TRBJ2-1|TRBD2
CASRPSGGAFNEQFF
TGTGCCAGCAGACCGAGCGGGGGGGCCTTCAATGAGCAGTTCTTC
>.|TRBV6-5|TRBJ1-2|.
CASRADGDYGYTF
TGTGCCAGCAGAGCAGACGGAGACTATGGCTACACCTTC
>.|TRBV6-1|TRBJ2-4|.
CASSDHGWENIQYF
TGTGCCAGCAGTGATCATGGATGGGAAAACATTCAGTACTTC
>.|TRBV30|TRBJ1-1|.
CAWSPMTGGGEAFF
TGTGCCTGGAGTCCAATGACAGGCGGGGGTGAAGCTTTCTTT
>.|TRBV5-4|TRBJ2-7|.
CASSLGQLIGEQYF
TGTGCCAGCAGCTTGGGACAGCTGATCGGGGAGCAGTACTTC
>.|TRBV4-3|TRBJ2-1|TRBD2
CASSQGSSGGDEQFF
TGCGCCAGCAGCCAAGGGTCGAGCGGGGGGGATGAGCAGTTCTTC
>.|TRBV7-8|TRBJ2-7|.
CASSLGRTVSYEQYF
TGTGCCAGCAGCTTAGGGAGGACGGTCTCCTACGAGCAGTACTTC
>.|TRBV2|TRBJ2-3|.
CASSESGDTQYF
TGTGCCAGCAGTGAATCTGGGGATACGCAGTATTTT
>once|TRBV5-6|TRBJ1-2|.
CASSLNRGGRSGYTF
TGTGCCAGCAGCTTGAATCGGGGGGGAAGGTCTGGCTACACCTTC
>.|TRBV5-4|TRBJ2-3|.
CASSGDYRKDTQYF
TGTGCCAGCAGCGGCGACTACCGCAAAGATACGCAGTATTTT
>.|TRBV9|TRBJ2-7|TRBD2
CASSTSGTSVYEQYF
TGTGCCAGCAGCACTTCCGGGACTAGCGTGTACGAGCAGTACTTC
>.|TRBV20-1|TRBJ1-5|.
CSASVGGWDQPQHF
TGCAGTGCTAGTGTGGGGGGCTGGGATCAGCCCCAGCATTTT
>.|TRBV14|TRBJ1-6|.
CASSQDEGAGNSPLHF
TGTGCCAGCAGCCAAGATGAGGGCGCCGGCAATTCACCCCTCCACTTT
>.|TRBV5-1|TRBJ1-4|.
CASSLGLNFLVGEKLFF
TGCGCCAGCAGCTTGGGACTCAACTTCCTCGTAGGTGAAAAACTGTTTTTT
>.|TRBV5-1|TRBJ2-1|.
CASSLGVAQNEQFF
TGCGCCAGCAGCTTGGGAGTAGCACAGAATGAGCAGTTCTTC
>.|TRBV4-2|TRBJ1-6|.
CASSQDSGQLYNSPLHF
TGTGCCAGCAGCCAAGATTCAGGACAGCTATATAATTCACCCCTCCACTTT
>.|TRBV30|TRBJ2-3|.
CAWGKTGGAPDTQYF
TGTGCCTGGGGAAAGACGGGCGGGGCGCCAGATACGCAGTATTTT
>.|TRBV4-3|TRBJ2-7|TRBD1
CASSPYRDREDYEQYF
TGCGCCAGCAGCCCATACCGGGACAGGGAAGACTACGAGCAGTACTTC
>.|TRBV28|TRBJ1-3|TRBD1
CASSYGTVSGNTIYF
TGTGCCAGCAGTTACGGGACAGTCTCTGGAAACACCATATATTTT
>once|TRBV27|TRBJ2-1|.
CASSLPPGYNEQFF
TGTGCCAGCAGTTTACCCCCCGGCTACAATGAGCAGTTCTTC
>.|TRBV9|TRBJ2-1|.
CASSASLGSYDEQFF
TGTGCCAGCAGCGCCTCCTTGGGCAGTTACGATGAGCAGTTCTTC
>.|TRBV6-1|TRBJ2-5|TRBD1
CASSEVWTGGQTQYF
TGTGCCAGCAGTGAAGTGTGGACAGGGGGTCAGACCCAGTACTTC
>.|TRBV4-3|TRBJ2-6|.
CASSQDRVESNVLTF
TGCGCCAGCAGCCAAGATAGGGTAGAGTCCAACGTCCTGACTTTC
>.|TRBV6-6|TRBJ1-3|.
CASSLGAGNTIYF
TGTGCCAGCAGTCTAGGGGCTGGAAACACCATATATTTT
>.|TRBV30|TRBJ2-5|.
CAWSHGALQETQYF
TGTGCCTGGAGTCACGGAGCCCTCCAAGAGACCCAGTACTTC
>.|TRBV9|TRBJ2-7|TRBD2
CASSVGTSGTTYEQYF
TGTGCCAGCAGCGTAGGGACTAGCGGGACCACCTACGAGCAGTACTTC
>.|TRBV27|TRBJ1-2|.
CASSFRGLQFTF
TGTGCCAGCAGTTTCCGGGGCCTCCAGTTCACCTTC
>.|TRBV5-5|TRBJ1-1|TRBD1
CASSLSQRGTGLNTEAFF
TGTGCCAGCAGCCTTTCACAGAGGGGGACAGGGCTTAACACTGAAGCTTTCTTT
>.|TRBV18|TRBJ1-1|.
CASSPVGGNTEAFF
TGTGCCAGCTCACCAGTAGGGGGGAACACTGAAGCTTTCTTT
>.|TRBV19|TRBJ1-1|.
CASSMGVGTEAFF
TGTGCCAGTAGTATGGGGGTGGGCACTGAAGCTTTCTTT
>.|TRBV24-1|TRBJ1-1|.
CATSDLGGTEAFF
TGTGCCACCAGTGATTTAGGGGGGACTGAAGCTTTCTTT
>.|TRBV12-3/TRBV12-4|TRBJ2-1|.
CASRSGYNEQFF
TGTGCCAGCAGATCAGGCTACAATGAGCAGTTCTTC
>.|TRBV5-1|TRBJ2-1|.
CASSFLRGTSYNEQFF
TGCGCCAGCAGCTTCCTGCGCGGAACCTCCTACAATGAGCAGTTCTTC
>.|TRBV7-2|TRBJ1-2|.
CASSLGGAYYGYTF
TGTGCCAGCAGCTTAGGGGGGGCGTACTATGGCTACACCTTC
>.|TRBV28|TRBJ1-1|TRBD1
CASSFMLQGKRAFF
TGTGCCAGCAGTTTTATGCTACAGGGGAAGAGGGCTTTCTTT
>.|TRBV7-9|TRBJ2-3|TRBD2
CASSSRLAGGSDTQYF
TGTGCCAGCAGCTCCCGACTAGCGGGGGGGTCAGATACGCAGTATTTT
>.|TRBV2|TRBJ1-2|TRBD1
CASGPGTGKRGYTF
TGTGCCAGCGGTCCCGGGACAGGGAAGAGGGGCTACACCTTC
>few|TRBV9|TRBJ2-1|TRBD2
CASSVGHLAGGGAYNEQFF
TGTGCCAGCAGCGTAGGCCATCTAGCGGGGGGTGGGGCCTACAATGAGCAGTTCTTC
>.|TRBV7-2|TRBJ2-2|.
CASSLDPGINTGELFF
TGTGCCAGCAGCTTAGATCCGGGGATAAACACCGGGGAGCTGTTTTTT
>.|TRBV5-8|TRBJ2-1|.
CASSLKPEQFF
TGTGCCAGCAGCTTGAAACCCGAGCAGTTCTTC
>.|TRBV19|TRBJ1-5|TRBD1
CASSVQGVDWPQHF
TGTGCCAGTAGCGTACAGGGGGTAGACTGGCCCCAGCATTTT
>.|TRBV10-3|TRBJ1-6|.
CAIRAGSDSPLHF
TGTGCCATAAGAGCCGGGTCTGATTCACCCCTCCACTTT
>.|TRBV6-1|TRBJ2-2|.
CASRTGQGGGELFF
TGTGCCAGCAGAACAGGGCAGGGAGGCGGGGAGCTGTTTTTT
>many|TRBV6-5|TRBJ2-7|TRBD1
CASGGQGRLYEQYF
TGTGCCAGCGGGGGACAGGGCCGCCTCTACGAGCAGTACTTC
>.|TRBV6-6|TRBJ1-3|.
CASSYSNGNTIYF
TGTGCCAGCAGTTACTCGAACGGAAACACCATATATTTT
>.|TRBV5-1|TRBJ2-5|.
CASRIGYRTGETQYF
TGCGCCAGCAGAATTGGCTATAGGACTGGGGAGACCCAGTACTTC